These 15 T cell receptor beta chains originate from one sample sequenced in a study of blood T cell repertoires in COVID-19. Here immunoSEQ multiplex PCR was the method, and the copy in TCRdb shows in-frame clones only, minus some. The profile shows about 440,000 clones, about 92% of them singletons. The sample was PBMCs or T cells enriched from blood (not recorded which). The receptor set was obtained from a man between 18 and 35 years old who had recovered from COVID-19.

There are many counts of this clone. The chain has TRBV29-1 and TRBJ1-1; D might be TRBD1 (5 bases). The V end lost 6 bases, the J end lost 5 bases, and 16 bases lay between the germline ends. The germline CDR1 and CDR2 sequences are SQVTM and ANQGSEA. This CDR3 contains 13 residues. As DNA, the CDR3 is TGCAGCGTCATGACGTGGCAGGGAACTGAAGCTTTCTTT. Protein sequence: CSVMTWQGTEAFF.

The V and J genes are TRBV2 and TRBJ1-2, with D possibly being TRBD1 (5 bases). Germline V gene lookup returns CDR1 SNHLY and CDR2 FYNNEI. This CDR3 region has 12 residues. The germline V and J ends were trimmed by 5 bases and 8 bases, with 12 bases remaining between them. The CDR3, as DNA: TGTGCCAGCAGTTCTACAGGTTTAGGCTACACCTTC. It codes for CASSSTGLGYTF.

This chain uses TRBV7-2 with TRBJ2-5, with 10 nucleotides matching TRBD2. Germline CDR1 is SGHTA and CDR2 is FQGNSA. The CDR3 runs 15 residues. The junction had 7 bases not matched to a gene; V was cut back by 2 bases and J by 7 bases. CDR3 DNA: TGTGCCAGCAGCTTACTAGCGGGAGAGCGGGTGACCCAGTACTTC. Its translation: CASSLLAGERVTQYF.

The gene calls are TRBV13 and TRBJ1-2; perhaps TRBD1 as D (6 bases). Trimming pared 1 base from V and 4 bases from J, leaving 13 bases between. From germline, CDR1 is PRHDT and CDR2 FYEKMQ (reference sequence). The CDR3 covers 15 residues. The CDR3 protein is CASSLVARGLYGYTF. In nucleotides, the CDR3 is TGTGCCAGCAGCTTAGTGGCCAGGGGTCTCTATGGCTACACCTTC.

This chain joins TRBV11-2 and TRBJ2-3; possibly TRBD1 for D (5 bases). The V end lost 5 bases, the J end lost 3 bases, and 15 bases lay between the germline ends. CDR1 is SGHAT and CDR2 is FQNNGV in the germline V gene. The CDR3 consists of 15 residues. This CDR3 reads CASSPPMAGTDTQYF. The CDR3 bases are TGTGCCAGCAGCCCCCCCATGGCAGGGACAGATACGCAGTATTTT. The full variable domain, in which reference TRBV11-2 and TRBJ2-3 provide the parts outside the CDR3, is EAGVAQSPRYKIIEKRQSVAFWCNPISGHATLYWYQQILGQGPKLLIQFQNNGVVDDSQLPKDRFSAERLKGVDSTLKIQPAKLEDSAVYLCASSPPMAGTDTQYFGPGTRLTVL.

This chain links TRBV28 with TRBJ2-7; D ambiguous. This CDR3 contains 13 residues. Germline V gives CDR1 MDHEN, CDR2 SYDVKM. The ends were cut back, 2 bases at V and 2 bases at J, with 7 bases in the middle. This CDR3 is CASSLRIAYEQYF. CDR3 in DNA: TGTGCCAGCAGTTTAAGAATAGCCTACGAGCAGTACTTC.

The chain carries TRBV7-9 and TRBJ1-2, with D maybe TRBD1 (6 bases). This CDR3 region has 16 residues. From germline, CDR1 is SEHNR and CDR2 FQNEAQ (reference sequence). V was trimmed by 0 bases and J by 8 bases, leaving 19 bases between them. CDR3: CASSLALVSGVGGYTF. The CDR3 bases are TGTGCCAGCAGCTTAGCGCTAGTATCAGGGGTCGGAGGCTACACCTTC.

The chain is built from TRBV21-1 and TRBJ1-5; the table's D call, TRBD1, has no DNA check behind it. TRBV21-1 is a pseudogene locus. The CDR3 totals 18 residues. CDR3 DNA: TGTGCCAGCAGCCCAAAGCTGCGGACGGACAGGGATGTCCAGCCCCAGCATTTT. Encoded protein: CASSPKLRTDRDVQPQHF.

CDR3: CATSRGGAGGSDTQYF. CDR3 DNA sequence: TGTGCCACCAGCAGAGGGGGAGCGGGAGGGAGCGATACGCAGTATTTT. The chain is built from TRBV15 and TRBJ2-3; 10 positions agree with TRBD2. From germline, CDR1 is LNHNV and CDR2 YYDKDF (reference sequence). The ends lost 1 base at V and 6 bases at J; junction bases unmatched: 7. There are 16 residues in the CDR3. The entire variable domain, with the rest obtained from reference TRBV15 and TRBJ2-3, is as follows: DAMVIQNPRYQVTQFGKPVTLSCSQTLNHNVMYWYQQKSSQAPKLLFHYYDKDFNNEADTPDNFQSRRPNTSFCFLDIRSPGLGDTAMYLCATSRGGAGGSDTQYFGPGTRLTVL.

The V gene is TRBV7-2, the J gene TRBJ1-6; D is uncertain. The CDR3 sequence is 13 residues long. Deletions cut 6 bases from V and 12 bases from J, with 15 bases between. Germline assignment: CDR1 SGHTA and CDR2 FQGNSA. The CDR3, as DNA: TGTGCCAGCAGACCGGACCCTGCGGGACCCCTCCACTTT. This sequence encodes CASRPDPAGPLHF.

V is TRBV12-3 or TRBV12-4 and J is TRBJ1-4; D not certain. The CDR3 extends over 13 amino acids. The V end was cut by 3 bases, the J end by 5 bases, with 7 bases between. The CDR3 protein is CASSLSGNEKLFF. The CDR3, as DNA: TGTGCCAGCAGTTTGTCGGGGAATGAAAAACTGTTTTTT.

V is TRBV27 and J is TRBJ1-5; the match to TRBD1 covers 10 bases. V was pared by 7 bases and J by 1 base, with 4 bases of the junction left unmatched. Germline lookup yields CDR1 MNHEY and CDR2 SMNVEV (reference sequence). The length of the CDR3 is 15 residues. In DNA, the CDR3 is TGTGCCAGCATGACAGGGGGCGAGAGCAATCAGCCCCAGCATTTT. It encodes CASMTGGESNQPQHF.

This chain uses TRBV29-1 with TRBJ1-1, with D perhaps matching TRBD1 (5 bases). V shed 5 bases and J shed 3 bases, with 13 bases lying between them. The germline gives CDR1 SQVTM, CDR2 ANQGSEA. The CDR3 runs to 13 residues. CDR3 DNA sequence: TGCAGCGTTCAGCGGGGGACCTACACTGAAGCTTTCTTT. It is translated as CSVQRGTYTEAFF.

The chain uses TRBV18 and TRBJ1-5; D uncertain. Trimming took off 3 bases at V and 0 bases at J, with 15 bases between the two ends. Germline CDR1 KGHSH, CDR2 LQKENI. The CDR3 is 17 amino acids. The CDR3 loop reads CASSPYPPKYSNQPQHF. In nucleotides, the CDR3 is TGTGCCAGCTCACCCTACCCACCGAAGTATAGCAATCAGCCCCAGCATTTT.

This clone was counted a few times. The sample holds other DNA sequences that translate to the same CDR3. The chain recombines TRBV18 with TRBJ2-7; TRBD2 agrees at 13 bases. V was clipped by 3 bases and J by 6 bases; unmatched bases: 5. Germline V gene sequence: CDR1 KGHSH, CDR2 LQKENI. The CDR3 totals 15 residues. The CDR3 DNA is TGTGCCAGCTCACCCGGACTAGCGGGAGCCGGCGAGCAGTACTTC. Translated, it gives CASSPGLAGAGEQYF. Full variable domain (outside the CDR3, taken from reference TRBV18 and TRBJ2-7): NAGVMQNPRHLVRRRGQEARLRCSPMKGHSHVYWYRQLPEEGLKFMVYLQKENIIDESGMPKERFSAEFPKEGPSILRIQQVVRGDSAAYFCASSPGLAGAGEQYFGPGTRLTVT.